This T cell receptor beta chain comes out of a study of blood T cell repertoires in COVID-19. The count of this clone is one. Profiled with immunoSEQ multiplex PCR; TCRdb holds only in-frame clones, not every one. The sample lists a few hundred thousand clones; 70% to 85% were seen once. The CDR3 length is 17 residues. Between the trimmed V and J ends, which lost 1 base and 3 bases, there was a span of 15 bases. Germline CDR1 MGHRA, CDR2 YSYEKL. This rearrangement joins TRBV4-1 to TRBJ1-4; no firm D call. The receptor comes from a human donor with acute or convalescent COVID-19. The donor label of this sample is uncertain. Specimen: peripheral blood. The CDR3 sequence: CASSQGPPREANEKLFF. CDR3 in DNA: TGCGCCAGCAGCCAAGGACCGCCGCGGGAAGCTAATGAAAAACTGTTTTTT.